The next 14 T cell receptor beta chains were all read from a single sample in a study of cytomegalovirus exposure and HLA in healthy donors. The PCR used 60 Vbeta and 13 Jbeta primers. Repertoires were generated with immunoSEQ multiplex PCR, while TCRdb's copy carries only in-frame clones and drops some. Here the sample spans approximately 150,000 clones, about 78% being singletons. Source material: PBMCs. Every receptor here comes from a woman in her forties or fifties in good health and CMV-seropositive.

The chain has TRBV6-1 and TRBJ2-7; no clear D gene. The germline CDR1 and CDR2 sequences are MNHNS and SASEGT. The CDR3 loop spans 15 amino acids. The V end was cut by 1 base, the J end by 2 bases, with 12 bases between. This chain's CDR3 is CASSEGPSPAYEQYF. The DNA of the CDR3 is TGTGCCAGCAGTGAAGGGCCGTCTCCTGCCTACGAGCAGTACTTC.

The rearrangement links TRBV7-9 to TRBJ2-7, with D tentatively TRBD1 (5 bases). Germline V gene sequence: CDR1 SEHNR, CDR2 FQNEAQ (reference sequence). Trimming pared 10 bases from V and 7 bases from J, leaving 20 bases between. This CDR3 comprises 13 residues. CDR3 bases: TGTGCCACCGACCAGGGTGCTTCGGAAGAGCAGTACTTC. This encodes CATDQGASEEQYF. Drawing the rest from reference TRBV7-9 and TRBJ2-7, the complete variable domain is DTGVSQNPRHKITKRGQNVTFRCDPISEHNRLYWYRQTLGQGPEFLTYFQNEAQLEKSRLLSDRFSAERPKGSFSTLEIQRTEQGDSAMYLCATDQGASEEQYFGPGTRLTVT.

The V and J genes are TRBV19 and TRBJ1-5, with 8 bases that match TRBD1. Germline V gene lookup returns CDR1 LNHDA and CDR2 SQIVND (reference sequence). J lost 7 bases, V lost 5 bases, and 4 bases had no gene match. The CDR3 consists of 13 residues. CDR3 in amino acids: CASSATGDQPQHF. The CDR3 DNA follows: TGTGCCAGTAGTGCGACAGGGGACCAGCCCCAGCATTTT.

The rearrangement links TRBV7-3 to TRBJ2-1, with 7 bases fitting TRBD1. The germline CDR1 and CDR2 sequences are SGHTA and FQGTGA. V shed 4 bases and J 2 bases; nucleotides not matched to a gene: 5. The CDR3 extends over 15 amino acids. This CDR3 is CASSYGTAPYNEQFF. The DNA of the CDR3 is TGTGCCAGCAGCTACGGGACAGCCCCCTACAATGAGCAGTTCTTC.

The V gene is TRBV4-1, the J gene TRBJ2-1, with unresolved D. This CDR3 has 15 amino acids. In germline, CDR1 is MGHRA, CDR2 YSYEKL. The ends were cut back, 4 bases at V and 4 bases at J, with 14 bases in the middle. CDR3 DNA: TGCGCCAGCAGCCGCGGCGGCGCGCATTACAATGAGCAGTTCTTC. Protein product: CASSRGGAHYNEQFF.

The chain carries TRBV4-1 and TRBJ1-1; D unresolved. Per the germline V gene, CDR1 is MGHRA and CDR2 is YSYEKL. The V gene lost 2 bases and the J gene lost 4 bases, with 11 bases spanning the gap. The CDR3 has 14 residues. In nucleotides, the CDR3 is TGCGCCAGCAGCCAATATAGCGAGGCCACTGAAGCTTTCTTT. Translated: CASSQYSEATEAFF.

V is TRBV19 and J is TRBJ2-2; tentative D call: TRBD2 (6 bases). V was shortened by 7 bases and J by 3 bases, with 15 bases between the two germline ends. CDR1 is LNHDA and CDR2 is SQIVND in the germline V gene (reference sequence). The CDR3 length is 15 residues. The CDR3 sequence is CASTSGIADTGELFF. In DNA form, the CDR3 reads TGTGCCAGTACCTCAGGGATAGCGGACACCGGGGAGCTGTTTTTT. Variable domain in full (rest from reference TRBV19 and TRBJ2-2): DGGITQSPKYLFRKEGQNVTLSCEQNLNHDAMYWYRQDPGQGLRLIYYSQIVNDFQKGDIAEGYSVSREKKESFPLTVTSAQKNPTAFYLCASTSGIADTGELFFGEGSRLTVL.

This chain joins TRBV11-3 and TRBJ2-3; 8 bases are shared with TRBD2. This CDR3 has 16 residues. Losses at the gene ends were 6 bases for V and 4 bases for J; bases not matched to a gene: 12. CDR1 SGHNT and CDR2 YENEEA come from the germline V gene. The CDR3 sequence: CASSLGAGEHPDTQYF. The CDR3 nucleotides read TGTGCCAGCAGTCTGGGAGCGGGAGAGCACCCAGATACGCAGTATTTT. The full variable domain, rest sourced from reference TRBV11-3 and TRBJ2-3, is EAGVVQSPRYKIIEKKQPVAFWCNPISGHNTLYWYLQNLGQGPELLIRYENEEAVDDSQLPKDRFSAERLKGVDSTLKIQPAELGDSAVYLCASSLGAGEHPDTQYFGPGTRLTVL.

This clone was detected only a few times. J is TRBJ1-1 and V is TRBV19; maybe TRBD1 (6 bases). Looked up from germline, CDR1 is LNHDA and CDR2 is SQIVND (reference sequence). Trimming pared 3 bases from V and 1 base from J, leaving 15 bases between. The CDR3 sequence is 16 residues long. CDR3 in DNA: TGTGCCAGTAGTATCTTAACAGGGCAGGGGAACACTGAAGCTTTCTTT. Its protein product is CASSILTGQGNTEAFF. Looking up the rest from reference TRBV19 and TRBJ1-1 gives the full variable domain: DGGITQSPKYLFRKEGQNVTLSCEQNLNHDAMYWYRQDPGQGLRLIYYSQIVNDFQKGDIAEGYSVSREKKESFPLTVTSAQKNPTAFYLCASSILTGQGNTEAFFGQGTRLTVV.

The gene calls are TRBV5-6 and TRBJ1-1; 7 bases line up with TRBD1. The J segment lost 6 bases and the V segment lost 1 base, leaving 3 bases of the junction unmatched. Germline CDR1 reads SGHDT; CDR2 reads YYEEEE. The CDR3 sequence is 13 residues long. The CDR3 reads CASSLYQGAEAFF. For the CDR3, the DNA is TGTGCCAGCAGCTTGTATCAGGGGGCTGAAGCTTTCTTT.

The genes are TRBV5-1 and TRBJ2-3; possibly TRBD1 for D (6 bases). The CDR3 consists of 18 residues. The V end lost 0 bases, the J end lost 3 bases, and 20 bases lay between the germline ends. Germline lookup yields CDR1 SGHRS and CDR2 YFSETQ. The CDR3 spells CASSLGGQGNFWTDTQYF. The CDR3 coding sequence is TGCGCCAGCAGCTTGGGGGGGCAGGGGAATTTTTGGACAGATACGCAGTATTTT. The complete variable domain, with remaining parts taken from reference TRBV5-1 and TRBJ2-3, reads KAGVTQTPRYLIKTRGQQVTLSCSPISGHRSVSWYQQTPGQGLQFLFEYFSETQRNKGNFPGRFSGRQFSNSRSEMNVSTLELGDSALYLCASSLGGQGNFWTDTQYFGPGTRLTVL.

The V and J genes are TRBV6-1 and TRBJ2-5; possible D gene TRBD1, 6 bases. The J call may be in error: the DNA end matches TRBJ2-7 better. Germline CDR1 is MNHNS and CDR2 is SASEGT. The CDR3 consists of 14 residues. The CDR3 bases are TGTGCCAGCATTCCAGGGGCCTTTCACTACGAGCAGTACTTC. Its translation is CASIPGAFHYEQYF.

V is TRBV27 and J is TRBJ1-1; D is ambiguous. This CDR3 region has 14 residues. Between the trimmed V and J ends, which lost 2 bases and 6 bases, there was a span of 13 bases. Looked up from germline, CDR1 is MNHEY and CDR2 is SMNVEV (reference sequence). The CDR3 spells CASSLPGMGAEAFF. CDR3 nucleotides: TGTGCCAGCAGTTTACCGGGGATGGGAGCTGAAGCTTTCTTT.

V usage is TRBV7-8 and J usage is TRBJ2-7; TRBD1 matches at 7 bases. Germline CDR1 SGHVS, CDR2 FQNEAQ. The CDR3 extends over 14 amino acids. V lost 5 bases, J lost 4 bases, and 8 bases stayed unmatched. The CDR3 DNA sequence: TGTGCCAGCAGCCGGGACAGAGAAGCTTACGAGCAGTACTTC. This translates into CASSRDREAYEQYF.